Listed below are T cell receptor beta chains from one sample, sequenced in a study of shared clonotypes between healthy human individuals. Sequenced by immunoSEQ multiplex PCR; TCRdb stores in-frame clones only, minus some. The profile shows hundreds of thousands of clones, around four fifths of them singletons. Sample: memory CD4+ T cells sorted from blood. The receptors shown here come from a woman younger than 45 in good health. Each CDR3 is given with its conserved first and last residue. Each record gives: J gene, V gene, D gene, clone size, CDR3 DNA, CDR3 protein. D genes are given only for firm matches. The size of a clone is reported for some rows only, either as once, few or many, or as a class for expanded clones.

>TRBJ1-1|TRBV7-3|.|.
TGTGCCAGCAGCGCCCGGGAACAGGGCACTGAAGCTTTCTTT
CASSAREQGTEAFF
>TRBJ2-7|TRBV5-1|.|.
TGCGCCAGCAGCGCGTCGTCCGGGGCGACTTCCTACGAGCAGTACTTC
CASSASSGATSYEQYF
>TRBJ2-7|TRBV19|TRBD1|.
TGTGCCAGTAGTACTCCGGGACAGGGTTCTCACGAGCAGTACTTC
CASSTPGQGSHEQYF
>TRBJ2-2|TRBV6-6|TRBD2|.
TGTGCCAGCAGCACGGGACTAGCGGGTGTCACCGGGGAGCTGTTTTTT
CASSTGLAGVTGELFF
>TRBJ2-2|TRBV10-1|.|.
TGCGCCAGCAGTGAGGTGGACAGCGGGGAGCTGTTTTTT
CASSEVDSGELFF
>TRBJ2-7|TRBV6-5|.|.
TGTGCCAGCAGTTACTCTGGGCGGGACTACGAGCAGTACTTC
CASSYSGRDYEQYF
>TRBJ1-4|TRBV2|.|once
TGTGCCAGCAGGCGGTCTGGGACGGAGAATGAAAAACTGTTTTTT
CASRRSGTENEKLFF
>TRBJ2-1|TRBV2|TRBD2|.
TGTGCCAGCAGTGTCAGCGGGAGGGCATCGAATGAGCAGTTCTTC
CASSVSGRASNEQFF
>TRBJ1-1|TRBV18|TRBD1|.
TGTGCCAGCTCACCCGGGACAGGGGGCTTCTGGACTGAAGCTTTCTTT
CASSPGTGGFWTEAFF
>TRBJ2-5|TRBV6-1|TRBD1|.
TGTGCCACGGATACAGGGGGCGGCAAAGAGACCCAGTACTTC
CATDTGGGKETQYF
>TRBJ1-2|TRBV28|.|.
TGTGCCAGCAGTCAACAGGGCCGGAGGGGCTACACCTTC
CASSQQGRRGYTF
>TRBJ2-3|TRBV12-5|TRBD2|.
TGTGCTAGTGGTTTGGTGCTAGCGGGAAGTACAGATACGCAGTATTTT
CASGLVLAGSTDTQYF
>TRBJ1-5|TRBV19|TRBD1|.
TGTGCCAGTGGGTGGACAGGCGATCAGCCCCAGCATTTT
CASGWTGDQPQHF
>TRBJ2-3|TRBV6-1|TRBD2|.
TGTGCCAGCAGTGAAGACAGGGAATGGCTCACGGGAGGGTCAGATACGCAGTATTTT
CASSEDREWLTGGSDTQYF
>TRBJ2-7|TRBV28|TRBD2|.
TGTGCCAGCAGCTACCAAGGTAGCGGGAGGAGGGGCGAGCAGTACTTC
CASSYQGSGRRGEQYF
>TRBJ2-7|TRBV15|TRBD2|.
TGTGCCGCCAGCAGAGAACTAGCGGGAGCCGAGCAGTACTTC
CAASRELAGAEQYF
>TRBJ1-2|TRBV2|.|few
TGTGCCAGCAGTGGGTCCGTGGAGTACTATGGCTACACCTTC
CASSGSVEYYGYTF
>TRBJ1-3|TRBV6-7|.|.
TGTGCCAGCAGTTACCCGAATATTGGTCGAAACACCATATATTTT
CASSYPNIGRNTIYF
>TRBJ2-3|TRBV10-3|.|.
TGTGCCATCGGGGGTTCCACAGATACGCAGTATTTT
CAIGGSTDTQYF
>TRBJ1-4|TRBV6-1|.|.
TGTGCCAGCAGCCTGTCGGGTTTCGGTAATGAAAAACTGTTTTTT
CASSLSGFGNEKLFF
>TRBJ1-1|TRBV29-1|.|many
TGCAGCGTTGCATTTCGCCAGAACACTGAAGCTTTCTTT
CSVAFRQNTEAFF
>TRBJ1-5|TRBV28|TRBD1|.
TGTGCCAGCAGACCAAAACTGACAGGGCGTAATCAGCCCCAGCATTTT
CASRPKLTGRNQPQHF
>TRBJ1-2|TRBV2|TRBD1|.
TGTGCCAGCAGGAGGGACAGGGGATCTCTTGGCTATGGCTACACCTTC
CASRRDRGSLGYGYTF
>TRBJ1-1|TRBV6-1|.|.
TGTGCCAGCAGTGATTTTGTCCAGACCAATGAAGCTTTCTTT
CASSDFVQTNEAFF
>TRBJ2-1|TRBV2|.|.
TGTGCCAGCAACTTTGGGGGCGGGGATGAGCAGTTCTTC
CASNFGGGDEQFF
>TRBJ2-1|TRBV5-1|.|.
TGCGCCAGCAGCTTGGGGGACATAGCCTACAATGAGCAGTTCTTC
CASSLGDIAYNEQFF
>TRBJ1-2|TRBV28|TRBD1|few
TGTGCCAGCAGCTCACTACAGGGGGCGATAACGTATGGCTACACCTTC
CASSSLQGAITYGYTF
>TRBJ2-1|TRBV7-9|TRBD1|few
TGTGCCAGCAGCTTAGTCCTGAGGGACAGGGGATACAATGAGCAGTTCTTC
CASSLVLRDRGYNEQFF
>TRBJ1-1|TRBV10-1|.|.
TGCGCCAGCAGTGAGTCGGCGGTGAACACTGAAGCTTTCTTT
CASSESAVNTEAFF
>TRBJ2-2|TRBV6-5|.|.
TGTGCCAGCAGTTACGGCGGGACGAGGGCCGGGGAGCTGTTTTTT
CASSYGGTRAGELFF
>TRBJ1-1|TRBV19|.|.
TGTGCCAGTAGTCGGGTCTGGTACACTGAAGCTTTCTTT
CASSRVWYTEAFF
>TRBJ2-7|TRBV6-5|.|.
TGTGCCAGCAGTTACGGTGGGGTCCCCTTATACGAGCAGTACTTC
CASSYGGVPLYEQYF
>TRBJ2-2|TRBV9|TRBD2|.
TGTGCCAGCAGCGTAGAAACTAGCGGGAGGGGTAGGCCCGGGGAGCTGTTTTTT
CASSVETSGRGRPGELFF
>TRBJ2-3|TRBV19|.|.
TGTGCCAGTACTCTCCGGCCACGGGTCACAGATACGCAGTATTTT
CASTLRPRVTDTQYF
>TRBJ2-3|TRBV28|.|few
TGTGCCAGCAGTAAGTGGAGGGGCACAGATACGCAGTATTTT
CASSKWRGTDTQYF
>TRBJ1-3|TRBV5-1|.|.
TGCGCCAGCAGCTTAGAGCAGGCCGGAAACACCATATATTTT
CASSLEQAGNTIYF
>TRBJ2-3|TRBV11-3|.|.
TGTGCCAGCAGCTTAGATCAGGGAACGGATACGCAGTATTTT
CASSLDQGTDTQYF
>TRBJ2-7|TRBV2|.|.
TGTGCCAGCAGGCTGACAGGACTCTACTACGAGCAGTACTTC
CASRLTGLYYEQYF
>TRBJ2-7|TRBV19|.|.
TGTGCCAGTAGGCGAACGGAGTCCCCTGCCTACGAGCAGTACTTC
CASRRTESPAYEQYF
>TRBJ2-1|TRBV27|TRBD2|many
TGTGCCAGCAGTTTATTTTCAACCGGGACTAGTCGCTACAATGAGCAGTTCTTC
CASSLFSTGTSRYNEQFF
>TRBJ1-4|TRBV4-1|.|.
TGCGCCAGCAGCCAGCTCCCTCGGCTTGCAACTAATGAAAAACTGTTTTTT
CASSQLPRLATNEKLFF
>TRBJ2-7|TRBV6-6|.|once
TGTGCCAGCAGTTACTCGTGGCAGCGAGTTAGTGGGGAGCAGTACTTC
CASSYSWQRVSGEQYF
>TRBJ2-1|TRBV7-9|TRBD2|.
TGTGCCAGCAGCCACGGGACTAGCGGGAGAGTAGAGCAGTTCTTC
CASSHGTSGRVEQFF
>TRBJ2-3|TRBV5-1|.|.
TGCGCCAGCAGCTTGGCCTGGGCAGCTAGCACAGATACGCAGTATTTT
CASSLAWAASTDTQYF
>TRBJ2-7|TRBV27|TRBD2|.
TGTGCCAGCAGGCCGGGACTAGCGGACTCCTACGAGCAGTACTTC
CASRPGLADSYEQYF
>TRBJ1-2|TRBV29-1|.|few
TGCAGCGTTGGAACTAGGGCTAACTATGGCTACACCTTC
CSVGTRANYGYTF
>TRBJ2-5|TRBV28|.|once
TGTGCCAGCCAACTATCGGGGCGGGAGACCCAGTACTTC
CASQLSGRETQYF
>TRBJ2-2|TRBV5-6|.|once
TGTGCCAGCAGCTTGGGACTGAACGGCGGGGAGCTGTTTTTT
CASSLGLNGGELFF
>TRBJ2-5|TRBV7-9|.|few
TGTGCCAGCAGCTCGGGTTTAGGGACCCAGTACTTC
CASSSGLGTQYF
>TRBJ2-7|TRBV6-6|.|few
TGTGCCAGCAGTTACACCGGGGGTCTAGGCTACGAGCAGTACTTC
CASSYTGGLGYEQYF
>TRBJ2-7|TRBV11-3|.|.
TGTGCCAGCAGCTTCACCGACTCTGACGAGCAGTACTTC
CASSFTDSDEQYF
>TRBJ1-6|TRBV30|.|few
TGTGCCTGGACGTATAGGGTTGGAGATTCACCCCTCCACTTT
CAWTYRVGDSPLHF
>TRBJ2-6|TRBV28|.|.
TGTGCCAGCGCCAAACACTCTGGGGCCAACGTCCTGACTTTC
CASAKHSGANVLTF